This TCR beta chain was recorded in a study of siplizumab effects on memory and regulatory T cells. Study-wide results and limits: Solely a minor proportion of alloreactive clones could be assigned to unstimulated subsets. Alloreactive sequences tracing back to unstimulated CD4+ memory cells were significantly reduced by siplizumab.

CDR1 and CDR2 (germline): SGHAT, FQNNGV. V was cut by 2 bases and J by 2 bases, with 11 bases left in between. The CDR3 length is 15 residues. Assayed TCR templates numbered roughly 10^5 for each sample. The assay was immunoSEQ multiplex PCR, and TCRdb's table has in-frame clones only and misses some. There are tens of thousands of clones in the sample; roughly 93% occur only once, and 6.5% lies in the top ten. Turning to this clone: The antigen remains undetermined.

The sequence was obtained from a human donor in good health. The chain employs TRBV11-2 and TRBJ2-3; D gene unclear. Sample: CD8+ T cells sorted from blood. The CDR3 sequence is CASSLLASPTDTQYF. The CDR3 coding sequence is TGTGCCAGCAGCTTACTTGCCAGTCCCACAGATACGCAGTATTTT.